This T cell receptor (beta chain) stems from a study of blood T cell repertoires in COVID-19. Per the original methods: Reference gene primer amplification yielded estimated nucleated cell counts. The method was immunoSEQ multiplex PCR; TCRdb's version includes in-frame clones alone and lacks a portion of them. V, J and clone size derive from that table, while D and trimming were established from the DNA sequence. The table records 50,000 to 70,000 clones, 80% to 95% of them present only once. The CDR3 sequence is 12 residues long. CDR1 is LGHDT and CDR2 is YNNKEL in the germline V gene (reference sequence). V trimming: 3 bases; J trimming: 5 bases; junction bases outside the gene matches: 0.

The chain carries TRBV3-1 (or the pseudogene TRBV3-2) and TRBJ2-5; 7 nucleotides line up with TRBD2. This receptor was identified in a human donor with active COVID-19. The donor label of this sample is uncertain. The sequencing input was peripheral blood. The CDR3 loop is CASSQGGETQYF. Here the CDR3 DNA reads TGTGCCAGCAGCCAGGGAGGGGAGACCCAGTACTTC.